The T cell receptor (beta chain) described here comes from a study of shared clonotypes between healthy human individuals. Study-wide background: Each donor's CD8 memory used one plate, CD8 naive two, each CD4 subset three. Study-wide points: Naive CD4 clonotype sharing across a few donors was about 5.3%.

Looked up from germline, CDR1 is SGHRS and CDR2 is YFSETQ. CDR3 length equals 14 residues. Trimming at V came to 2 bases and at J to 5 bases, leaving 2 bases not matched to a gene. For every subset, genomic DNA was evenly distributed across several immunoSEQ plates. Replicate sorted-subset PCRs were loaded with around 200 ng DNA, about 31,000 T cell genomes. TCRdb's copy holds only in-frame clones and misses some; the assay was immunoSEQ multiplex PCR. The sample shows 2 million to 2.5 million clones, over 85% of them seen only once. On this clone itself: Its cognate antigen is unknown.

Sequencing was performed on naive CD4+ T cells sorted from blood. The subset: CD45RA+ positively selected. The clonotype originates from a young man in good health. The gene calls are TRBV5-1 and TRBJ2-2, with 8 bases matching TRBD1. The CDR3 spells CASSFQGATGELFF. As DNA, the CDR3 is TGCGCCAGCAGCTTTCAGGGGGCGACCGGGGAGCTGTTTTTT.